This T cell receptor beta chain was identified during a study of CD8 T cells in ankylosing spondylitis. The study, taken as a whole, reports: Before this, some motif variants had been reported in reactive arthritis synovial fluid and blood. A TCR beta motif of 7 or 8 highly homologous variants appeared characteristic of ankylosing spondylitis blood.

This clonotype has a handful of counts. What it binds is not known. TCRdb independently ran MiXCR on the 5' RACE reads; one entry per CDR3 protein. This repertoire shows 200,000 to 250,000 distinct CDR3 sequences, 15% to 20% found once; its top ten account for about 42%. The CDR3 runs to 18 residues. The germline V gene encodes CDR1 KGHSH and CDR2 LQKENI. V lost 3 bases to trimming and J lost 1 base; unmatched junction nucleotides: 12. Sequenced: blood, either unsorted or a sorted T cell fraction (not recorded which). The chain combines TRBV18 with TRBJ2-1; 7 nucleotides line up with TRBD2. The TCR originated in a male donor with ankylosing spondylitis. CDR3 in DNA: TGTGCCAGCTCACCGGCTAGCGGAGCTCCCACTTCCTACAATGAGCAGTTCTTC. This codes for CASSPASGAPTSYNEQFF.